In its sample, the clone carrying this TCR beta chain was seen many times. Trimming stripped 0 bases from V and 2 bases from J, with 14 bases between. The germline CDR1 and CDR2 sequences are MNHEY and SVGAGI. This CDR3 has 16 residues. This sample is part of a study of T-cell memory formation after mild COVID-19. MiXCR, applied by TCRdb to the 5' RACE reads, yields one record per CDR3 protein. The sample has about 170,000 distinct CDR3 sequences; 10% to 15% are singletons. The sequenced sample consisted of PBMCs or a T cell subset sorted from them (not recorded which). The gene calls are TRBV6-5 and TRBJ2-7, with D possibly being TRBD1 or TRBD2 (6 bases each). This receptor was taken from a young man who had mild COVID-19 (a few samples of this study predate the infection). Cell type and time point are not known. CDR3 region: CASSYSELGGTYEQYF. The CDR3 bases are TGTGCCAGCAGTTACTCGGAGCTAGGGGGGACCTACGAGCAGTACTTC.